Below, 3 T cell receptor beta chains from the same sample are listed, as sequenced in a study of beta chain features in type 1 diabetes. The whole isolated RNA underwent reverse transcription, so sequencing captured expressed TCRB transcripts. Repertoires were generated with immunoSEQ multiplex PCR, while TCRdb's copy carries only in-frame clones and drops some. Of about 160,000 clones detected, roughly 9% appear once; the ten largest clones hold 2.3%. Sequencing was carried out using central memory CD4+ T cells from blood. Every receptor here comes from a woman between 18 and 29 years old in good health.

The chain employs TRBV7-2 and TRBJ2-5; D is perhaps TRBD2 (6 bases). CDR1 SGHTA and CDR2 FQGNSA come from the germline V gene. V shed 6 bases and J shed 5 bases, with 16 bases lying between them. The CDR3 spans 14 residues. CDR3 sequence: CASSSGINLETQYF. As DNA, the CDR3 is TGTGCCAGCAGTAGCGGTATAAATCTGGAGACCCAGTACTTC.

This clone came up a few times. The CDR3 DNA sequence: TGCGCCAGCAGCTTGGCCACACCGGGGGAGCAGTACTTC. It codes for CASSLATPGEQYF. This chain links TRBV5-1 with TRBJ2-7, with D tentatively TRBD2 (5 bases). Looked up from germline, CDR1 is SGHRS and CDR2 is YFSETQ. This CDR3 has 13 residues. Trimming left V 0 bases short and J 7 bases short, with 11 bases between.

This clone was observed at least ten times. The rearrangement uses TRBV30 and TRBJ2-5, with 9 bases lining up with TRBD2. This CDR3 comprises 16 residues. V lost 4 bases and J lost 3; bases outside the gene matches: 12. CDR1 is GTSNPN, CDR2 SVGIG, per germline (reference sequence). CDR3 protein: CAWTLPGLAVKETQYF. CDR3 bases: TGTGCCTGGACCCTTCCGGGACTAGCTGTTAAAGAGACCCAGTACTTC.